These 15 T cell receptor beta chains share one sample of origin, sequenced in a study of T cells in localized non-small cell lung cancer. Assay used: immunoSEQ multiplex PCR; TCRdb lists only in-frame clones, some missing. The sample yields fewer than 45,000 clones, roughly 90% seen once. The sample in question was peripheral blood, obtained before any cancer treatment. The receptors shown here come from a female donor older than 55 with stage I squamous cell lung carcinoma.

The rearrangement links TRBV29-1 to TRBJ1-2; TRBD1 is a possible D gene (6 bases). The CDR3 totals 11 residues. V lost 7 bases to trimming and J lost 8 bases, with 14 bases between them. The germline V gene has CDR1 SQVTM and CDR2 ANQGSEA. The CDR3 DNA sequence: TGCAGCGACGACGGGGGGCGAGGCTACACCTTC. Amino acid sequence: CSDDGGRGYTF.

The V and J genes are TRBV30 and TRBJ1-2; 7 nucleotides match TRBD1. V shed 1 base, J shed 2 bases, and the junction held 4 bases outside the gene matches. The CDR3 has 14 residues. The V gene's germline CDR1 is GTSNPN and CDR2 SVGIG (reference sequence). This CDR3 is CAWSGTGLNYGYTF. In nucleotides, the CDR3 is TGTGCCTGGAGTGGGACAGGTTTAAACTATGGCTACACCTTC.

This clone was found once. V gene TRBV9 combines with J gene TRBJ2-3, with no clear D. There are 16 residues in the CDR3. Germline assignment: CDR1 SGDLS and CDR2 YYNGEE. V was pared by 3 bases and J by 2 bases, with 16 bases between. The CDR3 sequence is CASSEGVRRYTDTQYF. DNA for the CDR3: TGTGCCAGCAGCGAGGGCGTTAGGAGATACACAGATACGCAGTATTTT.

Comment on this clone: A much more abundant neighbour one base away suggests this may be a read error. J is TRBJ2-1 and V is TRBV4-1; a weak D match, TRBD2 (7 bases). CDR1 and CDR2 from the germline V gene are MGHRA and YSYEKL. The CDR3 sequence is 22 residues long. CDR3 coding DNA: TGCGCCAGCAGCCAAGGAAGGCAGGGATTAGCCAAGGGGGAGGGCGACTACAATGGGCAGTTCTTC. This sequence encodes CASSQGRQGLAKGEGDYNGQFF.

This chain connects TRBV12-5 to TRBJ1-3; D uncertain. The CDR3 extends over 14 amino acids. Germline lookup yields CDR1 LGHNT and CDR2 FRNRAP. Trimming removed 0 bases from V and 2 bases from J, with 5 bases in between. The chain's CDR3 is CASGLVPPGNTIYF. CDR3 bases: TGTGCTAGTGGTTTGGTCCCTCCTGGAAACACCATATATTTT.

The genes are TRBV4-1 and TRBJ2-1, with D perhaps given as TRBD1 or TRBD2 (5 bases each). The CDR3 runs 16 residues. The germline gives CDR1 MGHRA, CDR2 YSYEKL. V lost 4 bases, J lost 7 bases, and 20 bases lay in between. The CDR3 protein is CASSPRPEGPRNEQFF. CDR3 nucleotides: TGCGCCAGCAGCCCACGGCCCGAGGGGCCGAGGAATGAGCAGTTCTTC.

The chain combines TRBV19 with TRBJ1-5, with D perhaps matching TRBD1 (5 bases). Germline V gene lookup returns CDR1 LNHDA and CDR2 SQIVND (reference sequence). This CDR3 is 18 amino acids long. V was trimmed by 7 bases and J by 0 bases, leaving 22 bases between them. CDR3 protein: CASTLKGSGAYSNQPQHF. In DNA, the CDR3 is TGTGCCAGTACCCTCAAAGGGTCTGGGGCTTATAGCAATCAGCCCCAGCATTTT.

Here the CDR3 DNA reads TGTGCCAGCTCACGAACAGGAACAGGGGGGAATGAGCAGTTCTTC. This encodes CASSRTGTGGNEQFF. The chain is built from TRBV18 and TRBJ2-1; TRBD1 agrees at 8 bases. The CDR3 extends over 15 amino acids. V was clipped by 4 bases and J by 7 bases; unmatched bases: 9. Germline V gene sequence: CDR1 KGHSH, CDR2 LQKENI.

V gene TRBV4-1 combines with J gene TRBJ2-3; D is unresolved. The CDR3 has 13 residues. Trimming stripped 0 bases from V and 6 bases from J, with 7 bases between. Germline CDR1 and CDR2: MGHRA and YSYEKL. CDR3 sequence: CASSQDVPDTQYF. The DNA for the CDR3 is TGCGCCAGCAGCCAAGATGTGCCGGATACGCAGTATTTT.

The table lists this clone with a count of one. This chain connects TRBV5-1 to TRBJ2-2; 9 bases align to TRBD2. The CDR3 loop spans 14 amino acids. The germline CDR1 and CDR2 sequences are SGHRS and YFSETQ. V shed 4 bases, J shed 6 bases, and the junction held 4 bases outside the gene matches. The chain's CDR3 is CASSGLAGAGELFF. DNA for the CDR3: TGCGCCAGCAGCGGATTAGCGGGAGCCGGGGAGCTGTTTTTT. Filled out from reference TRBV5-1 and TRBJ2-2, the complete variable domain reads KAGVTQTPRYLIKTRGQQVTLSCSPISGHRSVSWYQQTPGQGLQFLFEYFSETQRNKGNFPGRFSGRQFSNSRSEMNVSTLELGDSALYLCASSGLAGAGELFFGEGSRLTVL.

This clone is categorized as medium-sized. J is TRBJ1-2 and V is TRBV16; D is unclear. This CDR3 is built from 12 residues. The V gene's germline CDR1 is KGHSY and CDR2 FQNENV. With 4 bases removed from V and 4 bases from J, the gap between germline ends came to 7 bases. The CDR3 loop reads CASSPEAYGYTF. The DNA of the CDR3 is TGTGCCAGCAGCCCCGAAGCCTATGGCTACACCTTC. Filled out from reference TRBV16 and TRBJ1-2, the complete variable domain reads GEEVAQTPKHLVRGEGQKAKLYCAPIKGHSYVFWYQQVLKNEFKFLISFQNENVFDETGMPKERFSAKCLPNSPCSLEIQATKLEDSAVYFCASSPEAYGYTFGSGTRLTVV.

The chain couples TRBV5-6 to TRBJ2-2, with 9 bases matching TRBD2. Germline V CDR1 and CDR2: SGHDT, YYEEEE. The CDR3 loop spans 17 amino acids. The ends lost 1 base at V and 5 bases at J; junction bases unmatched: 9. CDR3 nucleotides: TGTGCCAGCAGCTTGAACCTAGCGGGAATTGGAACCGGGGAGCTGTTTTTT. It translates to CASSLNLAGIGTGELFF. The full variable domain, completed using reference TRBV5-6 and TRBJ2-2, is DAGVTQSPTHLIKTRGQQVTLRCSPKSGHDTVSWYQQALGQGPQFIFQYYEEEERQRGNFPDRFSGHQFPNYSSELNVNALLLGDSALYLCASSLNLAGIGTGELFFGEGSRLTVL.

The chain carries TRBV5-6 and TRBJ2-5, with TRBD2 identical over 10 bases. The V segment lost 2 bases and the J segment 5 bases; nucleotides outside the gene matches: 18. The CDR3 contains 19 residues. Per germline, CDR1 SGHDT and CDR2 YYEEEE. CDR3 protein: CASSFGAVSSGSPRETQYF. The CDR3 DNA reads TGTGCCAGCAGCTTTGGGGCTGTTTCTAGCGGGAGCCCGAGGGAGACCCAGTACTTC. Full variable domain (outside the CDR3, taken from reference TRBV5-6 and TRBJ2-5): DAGVTQSPTHLIKTRGQQVTLRCSPKSGHDTVSWYQQALGQGPQFIFQYYEEEERQRGNFPDRFSGHQFPNYSSELNVNALLLGDSALYLCASSFGAVSSGSPRETQYFGPGTRLLVL.

A single count supports this clone. The chain employs TRBV18 and TRBJ2-1, with 8 bases lining up with TRBD2. J gave up 6 bases and V 3 bases, and 4 bases lay outside the gene matches. Germline V gene lookup returns CDR1 KGHSH and CDR2 LQKENI. The CDR3 totals 14 residues. The CDR3 loop reads CASSPGLGGNEQFF. The CDR3, as DNA: TGTGCCAGCTCACCGGGACTAGGAGGCAATGAGCAGTTCTTC. Full variable domain (missing parts from reference TRBV18 and TRBJ2-1): NAGVMQNPRHLVRRRGQEARLRCSPMKGHSHVYWYRQLPEEGLKFMVYLQKENIIDESGMPKERFSAEFPKEGPSILRIQQVVRGDSAAYFCASSPGLGGNEQFFGPGTRLTVL.

V is TRBV9 and J is TRBJ2-1; 8 bases fit TRBD1. CDR1 is SGDLS and CDR2 is YYNGEE in the germline V gene. The CDR3 totals 16 residues. The J segment lost 4 bases and the V segment lost 3 bases, leaving 9 bases of the junction unmatched. The CDR3 spells CASSETGTGIYNEQFF. CDR3 in DNA: TGTGCCAGCAGCGAAACCGGGACAGGCATATACAATGAGCAGTTCTTC.